The 5 T cell receptor beta chains given below trace back to one sample, sequenced in a study of long-term antiretroviral therapy in people with HIV (dated by TCRdb to between 2021 and 2023). The immunoSEQ hsTCRB v3.0 assay was used at survey level resolution to sequence the TRB variable region. The table comes from immuneACCESS by way of TCRdb, which keeps in-frame sequences with V and J called. Part of the clones is missing from these tables; in studies checked, under half for an unresolved V gene and the rest for unknown reasons. Across this sample there are tens of thousands of clones, with approximately 85% seen only once. The leading ten clones occupy under 15% of the sample. The starting material was unsorted PBMCs, obtained 0.3 years after starting antiretroviral therapy. Receptors were obtained from a man aged 18 to 35 with HIV.

The gene calls are TRBV5-5 and TRBJ1-5; D perhaps matches TRBD1 (5 bases). Germline CDR1 and CDR2: SGHKS and YYEKEE (reference sequence). Trimming took 0 bases from V and 9 from J, leaving 13 bases between them. The CDR3 is 14 residues long. As DNA, the CDR3 is TGTGCCAGCAGCTTGGTCGGGGGAAACCGGCCCCAGCATTTT. Encoded protein: CASSLVGGNRPQHF. The full variable domain, with the rest looked up from reference TRBV5-5 and TRBJ1-5, is DAGVTQSPTHLIKTRGQQVTLRCSPISGHKSVSWYQQVLGQGPQFIFQYYEKEERGRGNFPDRFSARQFPNYSSELNVNALLLGDSALYLCASSLVGGNRPQHFGDGTRLSIL.

This clone occurred once. This sequence joins TRBV7-6 and TRBJ2-7; D gene ambiguous. Germline V gene sequence: CDR1 SGHVS, CDR2 FNYEAQ. V dropped 5 bases and J dropped 0 bases, with 8 bases sitting between them. The CDR3 covers 13 residues. CDR3 amino acids: CASSPTSSYEQYF. For the CDR3, the DNA is TGTGCCAGCAGCCCCACTTCCTCCTACGAGCAGTACTTC.

This clone showed up just a few times. The chain couples TRBV14 to TRBJ2-1; no reliable D call. CDR1 and CDR2 (germline): SGHDN, FVKESK. Trimming shortened V by 4 bases and J by 0 bases, and 1 base separated the two germline ends. This CDR3 is 12 amino acids long. DNA of the CDR3: TGTGCCAGCAGCCCCTCCTACAATGAGCAGTTCTTC. This sequence encodes CASSPSYNEQFF.

In this sample, this clone turned up once. The CDR3 DNA reads TGTGCCAGCAGCCCCGGGACAGGGGGGAATCAGCCCCAGCATTTT. Translating gives CASSPGTGGNQPQHF. The V and J genes are TRBV28 and TRBJ1-5, with 11 nucleotides matching TRBD1. The CDR3 runs 15 residues. Germline CDR1 is MDHEN and CDR2 is SYDVKM. With V trimmed by 6 bases and J by 4 bases, 5 bases remained unmatched.

CDR3 loop: CASSEARTAYTDTQYF. The CDR3 bases are TGTGCCAGCAGTGAAGCCCGGACGGCTTACACAGATACGCAGTATTTT. J is TRBJ2-3 and V is TRBV2; D not resolved. Germline V lookup: CDR1 SNHLY, CDR2 FYNNEI. V lost 0 bases and J lost 2, with 12 bases in between. The CDR3 runs to 16 residues.